The clone carrying this T cell receptor beta chain appeared a few times. This entry belongs to a study of patients and donors after allogeneic stem cell transplantation. From the RT-PCR reads, TCRdb called clonotypes with MiXCR, one entry per CDR3 protein. This table has some 960,000 distinct CDR3 sequences, 15% to 20% appearing once. This CDR3 is built from 14 residues. From germline, CDR1 is DFQATT and CDR2 SNEGSKA (reference sequence). V was pared by 2 bases and J by 5 bases, with 12 bases between. This sequence joins TRBV20-1 and TRBJ2-2; D is possibly TRBD1 (5 bases). This receptor was taken from a human donor who was either an allogeneic HSCT recipient or a stem cell or donor lymphocyte infusion donor (not recorded which). It is not recorded whose cells these are; they may come from a transplant donor. Sequencing was carried out using blood, either unsorted or a sorted T cell fraction (not recorded which). The CDR3 DNA sequence: TGCAGTGCTAGACAGGGAAGTAAGACCGGGGAGCTGTTTTTT. Translated: CSARQGSKTGELFF.